This T cell receptor (beta chain) was identified during a study of breast tumors, draining lymph nodes, adjacent tissues (dated by TCRdb to the mid-2010s). Background for the entire study: In breast cancer patients, the study compared the TCR beta repertoires of tumor, adjacent nontumor tissue and axillary lymph nodes. The study was designed to assess the relationships and possible T-cell exchange between tumor, surrounding tissue and draining lymph node repertoires in human breast cancer. Paper-wide results and their limitations: The data were considered consistent with most tumor T cells being derived from the lymph node and subsequently expanding within tumor tissue. The conclusion that tumor T cells originate in lymph nodes was framed as consistent with a hypothesis rather than directly demonstrated. The similarity between tumor and nontumor tissue repertoires was significantly greater in luminal-like breast cancer than in basal-like breast cancer. Tumor T-cell repertoires showed less diversity than lymph node repertoires and more diversity than nontumor tissue repertoires, and tumor T-cell repertoires showed preferential V and J gene usage.

The germline V gene (reference sequence) provides CDR1 LNHDA and CDR2 SQIVND. The CDR3 holds 13 amino acids from the cysteine to the phenylalanine. Left in the record is the CDR3 DNA by itself, 39 bases read in frame from the first base. Unmatched junction bases come to 5, with V trimmed by 6 bases and J by 9 bases. This clonotype was counted many times. There is no known antigen for this receptor. No base-level quality is on record; no much larger clone is a single base apart. This sample was sequenced with an Illumina HiSeq 2000. Multiplex PCR amplification was used to build the TCR beta chain libraries. High-throughput sequencing was used to analyze the amplified TCR beta chain products. TCRdb cleaned the public reads at Q25 with fastp, built clones with MiXCR and kept in-frame beta chains. A single entry per CDR3 protein holds the most common genes and DNA from its merged rows. The sample has about 140,000 distinct CDR3 sequences on record, about 33% of them singletons. About 2.5% of the sample is taken by the ten largest.

The lymph node samples were taken from the axillary draining lymph nodes of breast cancer patients. The sample taken for sequencing was axillary lymph node tissue. This sequence was found in a female donor with breast cancer. Some clones in this sample may be carry-over from other donors' samples. This sequence uses TRBV19 and TRBJ1-6, with 7 bases in between that match TRBD1. The sequenced DNA: TGTGCCAGTAGCCAGGGGGTCCCTTCACCCCTCCACTTT. The translation is CASSQGVPSPLHF.